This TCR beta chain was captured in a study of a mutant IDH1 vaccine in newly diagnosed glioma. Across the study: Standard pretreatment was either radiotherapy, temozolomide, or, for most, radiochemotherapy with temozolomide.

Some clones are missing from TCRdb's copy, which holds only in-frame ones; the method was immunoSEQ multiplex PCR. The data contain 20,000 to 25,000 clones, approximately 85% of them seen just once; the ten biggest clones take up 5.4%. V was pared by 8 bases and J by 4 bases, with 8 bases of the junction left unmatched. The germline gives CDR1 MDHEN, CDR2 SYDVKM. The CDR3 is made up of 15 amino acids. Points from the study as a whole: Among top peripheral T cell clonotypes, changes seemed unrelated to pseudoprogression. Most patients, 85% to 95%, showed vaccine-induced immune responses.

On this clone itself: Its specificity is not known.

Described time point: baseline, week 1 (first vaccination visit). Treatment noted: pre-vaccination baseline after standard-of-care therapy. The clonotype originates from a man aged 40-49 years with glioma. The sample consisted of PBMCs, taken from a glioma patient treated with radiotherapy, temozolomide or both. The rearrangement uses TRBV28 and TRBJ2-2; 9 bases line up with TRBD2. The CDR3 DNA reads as TGTGCCAGCGGTAGCGGGAGAGCGATCACCGGGGAGCTGTTTTTT. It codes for CASGSGRAITGELFF.